This T cell receptor beta chain was observed in a study of chemoradiotherapy in HPV16-positive cancers. CDR3 size: 15 residues. Germline V gives CDR1 MNHEY, CDR2 SVGAGI. Trimming removed 5 bases from V and 4 bases from J; junction bases left unmatched: 4. About this clone itself: Its specificity is unknown.

The method was immunoSEQ multiplex PCR; TCRdb's version includes in-frame clones alone and lacks a portion of them. This repertoire shows 1,400 to 1,500 clones, about 81% found once; its top ten account for about 6.3%. Repertoires were sampled repeatedly during chemoradiotherapy. Regarding the study as a whole: Candidate HPV-specific clones and E7-related TCR motifs grew in tumor during treatment. In HPV16-positive patients, HPV-responsive T-cell expansion tracked better recurrence-free survival.

The material was tumor tissue, obtained from a patient who underwent chemoradiotherapy. This sequence joins TRBV6-5 and TRBJ2-7; TRBD2 matches at 14 bases. This clonotype was sampled from a human donor with HPV-associated anogenital cancer. CDR3 amino acids: CASSPGTSGGYEQYF. The CDR3 nucleotides read TGTGCCAGCAGTCCCGGGACTAGCGGGGGTTACGAGCAGTACTTC.